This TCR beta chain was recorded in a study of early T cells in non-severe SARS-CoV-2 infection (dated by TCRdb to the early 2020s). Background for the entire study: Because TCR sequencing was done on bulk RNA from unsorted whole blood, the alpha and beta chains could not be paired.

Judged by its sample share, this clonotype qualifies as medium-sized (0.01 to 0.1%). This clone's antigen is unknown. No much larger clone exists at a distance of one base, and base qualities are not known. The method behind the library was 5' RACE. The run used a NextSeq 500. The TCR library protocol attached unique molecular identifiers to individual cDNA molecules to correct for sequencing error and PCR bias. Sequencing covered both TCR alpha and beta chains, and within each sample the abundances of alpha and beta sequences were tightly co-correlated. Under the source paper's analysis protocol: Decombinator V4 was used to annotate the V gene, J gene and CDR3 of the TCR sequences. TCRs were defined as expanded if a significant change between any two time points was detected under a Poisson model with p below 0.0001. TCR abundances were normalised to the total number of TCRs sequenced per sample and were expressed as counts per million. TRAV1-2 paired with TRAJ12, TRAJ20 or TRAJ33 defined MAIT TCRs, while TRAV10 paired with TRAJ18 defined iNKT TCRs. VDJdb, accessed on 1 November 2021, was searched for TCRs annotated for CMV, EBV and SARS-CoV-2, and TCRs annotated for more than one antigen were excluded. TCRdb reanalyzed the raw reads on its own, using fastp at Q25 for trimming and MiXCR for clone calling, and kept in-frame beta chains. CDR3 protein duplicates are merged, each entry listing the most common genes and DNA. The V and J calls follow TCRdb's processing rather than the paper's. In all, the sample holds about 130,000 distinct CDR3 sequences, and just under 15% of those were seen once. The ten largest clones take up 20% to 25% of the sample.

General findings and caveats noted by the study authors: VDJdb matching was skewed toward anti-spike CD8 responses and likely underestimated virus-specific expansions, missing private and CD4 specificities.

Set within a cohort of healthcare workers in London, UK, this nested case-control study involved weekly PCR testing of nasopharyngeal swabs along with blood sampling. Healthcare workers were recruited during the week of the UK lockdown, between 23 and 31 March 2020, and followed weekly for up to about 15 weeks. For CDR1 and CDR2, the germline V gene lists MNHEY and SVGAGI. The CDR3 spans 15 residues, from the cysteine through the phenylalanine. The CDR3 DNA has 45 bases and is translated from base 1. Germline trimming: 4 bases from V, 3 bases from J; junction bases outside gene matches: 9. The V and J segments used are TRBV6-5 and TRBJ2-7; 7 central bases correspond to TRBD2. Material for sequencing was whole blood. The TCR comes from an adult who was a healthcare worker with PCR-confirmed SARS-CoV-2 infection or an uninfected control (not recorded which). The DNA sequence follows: TGTGCCAGCAGTTCAGGAGGGGAGGGTGGCTACGAGCAGTACTTC. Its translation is CASSSGGEGGYEQYF.